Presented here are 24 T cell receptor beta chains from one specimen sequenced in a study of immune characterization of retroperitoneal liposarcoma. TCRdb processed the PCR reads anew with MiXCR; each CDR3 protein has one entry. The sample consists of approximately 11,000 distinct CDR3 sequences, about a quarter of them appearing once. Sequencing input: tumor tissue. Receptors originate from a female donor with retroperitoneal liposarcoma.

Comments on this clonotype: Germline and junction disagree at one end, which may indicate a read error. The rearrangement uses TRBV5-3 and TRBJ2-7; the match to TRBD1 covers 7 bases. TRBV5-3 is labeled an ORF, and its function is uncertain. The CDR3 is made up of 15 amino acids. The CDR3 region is CASSLAGQGAYEQYF. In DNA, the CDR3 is TGTGCCAGCAGCTTGGCGGGTCAGGGGGCCTACGAGCAGTACTTC.

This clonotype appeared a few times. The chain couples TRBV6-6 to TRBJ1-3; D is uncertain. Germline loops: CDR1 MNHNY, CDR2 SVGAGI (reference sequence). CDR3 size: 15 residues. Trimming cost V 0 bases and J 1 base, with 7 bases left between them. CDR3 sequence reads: CASSYSGKSGNTIYF. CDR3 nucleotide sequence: TGTGCCAGCAGTTACTCAGGGAAATCTGGAAACACCATATATTTT.

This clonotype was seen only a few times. CDR3 in amino acids: CASSLNRGPEKLFF. In nucleotides, the CDR3 is TGTGCCAGCAGTCTGAACAGGGGGCCCGAAAAACTGTTTTTT. The chain employs TRBV28 and TRBJ1-4, with 9 bases lining up with TRBD1. The J segment lost 8 bases and the V segment lost 5 bases, leaving 6 bases of the junction unmatched. The CDR3 has 14 amino acids. The germline V gene has CDR1 MDHEN and CDR2 SYDVKM.

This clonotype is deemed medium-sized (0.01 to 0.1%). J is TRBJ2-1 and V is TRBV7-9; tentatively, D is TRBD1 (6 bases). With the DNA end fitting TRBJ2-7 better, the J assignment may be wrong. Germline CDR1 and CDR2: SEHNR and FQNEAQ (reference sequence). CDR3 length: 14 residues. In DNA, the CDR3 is TGTGCCAGCAGCCTAGGGGGATGGTCCTACGAGCAGTACTTC. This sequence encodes CASSLGGWSYEQYF.

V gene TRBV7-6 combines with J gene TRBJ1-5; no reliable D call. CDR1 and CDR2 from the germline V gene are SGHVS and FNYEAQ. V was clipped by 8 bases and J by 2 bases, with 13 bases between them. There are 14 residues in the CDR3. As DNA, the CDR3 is TGTGCCAGCGGGGAGGGCAGTGGCAATCAGCCCCAGCATTTT. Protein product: CASGEGSGNQPQHF.

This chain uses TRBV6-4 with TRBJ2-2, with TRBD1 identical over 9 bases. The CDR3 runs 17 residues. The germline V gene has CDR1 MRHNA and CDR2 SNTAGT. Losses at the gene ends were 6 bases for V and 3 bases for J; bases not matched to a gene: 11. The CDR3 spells CASSPGAGTGYTGELFF. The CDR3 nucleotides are TGTGCCAGCAGCCCGGGGGCCGGGACAGGGTACACCGGGGAGCTGTTTTTT.

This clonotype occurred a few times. CDR3 sequence (DNA): TGTGCCGCCAACAGGCTATTGGACACTGAAGCTTTCTTT. Protein sequence: CAANRLLDTEAFF. The J gene is TRBJ1-1, the V gene TRBV6-1; tentatively, D is TRBD1 (5 bases). Deletions cut 11 bases from V and 3 bases from J, with 16 bases between. The CDR3 is made up of 13 amino acids. Germline V gene lookup returns CDR1 MNHNS and CDR2 SASEGT.

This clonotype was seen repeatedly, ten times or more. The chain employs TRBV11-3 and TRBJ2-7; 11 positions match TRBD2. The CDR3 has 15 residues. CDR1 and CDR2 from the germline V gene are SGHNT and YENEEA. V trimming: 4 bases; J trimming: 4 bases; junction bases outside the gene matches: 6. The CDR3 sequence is CASSSLGTSGYEQYF. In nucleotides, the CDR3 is TGTGCCAGCAGCTCACTGGGGACTAGCGGTTACGAGCAGTACTTC. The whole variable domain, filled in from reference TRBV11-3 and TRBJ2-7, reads EAGVVQSPRYKIIEKKQPVAFWCNPISGHNTLYWYLQNLGQGPELLIRYENEEAVDDSQLPKDRFSAERLKGVDSTLKIQPAELGDSAVYLCASSSLGTSGYEQYFGPGTRLTVT.

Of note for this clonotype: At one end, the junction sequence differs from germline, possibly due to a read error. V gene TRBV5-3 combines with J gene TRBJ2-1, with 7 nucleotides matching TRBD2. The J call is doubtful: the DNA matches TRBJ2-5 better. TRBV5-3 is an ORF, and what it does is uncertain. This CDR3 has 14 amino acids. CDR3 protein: CASSSAGLQETQYF. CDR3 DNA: TGTGCCAGCAGCTCAGCGGGGCTCCAAGAGACCCAGTACTTC.

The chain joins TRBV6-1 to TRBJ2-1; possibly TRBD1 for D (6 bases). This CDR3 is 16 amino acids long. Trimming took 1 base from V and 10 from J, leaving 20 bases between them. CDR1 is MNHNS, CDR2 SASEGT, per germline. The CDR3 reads CASSEGGPGGGYEQFF. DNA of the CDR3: TGTGCCAGCAGTGAAGGGGGGCCAGGAGGAGGCTACGAGCAGTTCTTC.

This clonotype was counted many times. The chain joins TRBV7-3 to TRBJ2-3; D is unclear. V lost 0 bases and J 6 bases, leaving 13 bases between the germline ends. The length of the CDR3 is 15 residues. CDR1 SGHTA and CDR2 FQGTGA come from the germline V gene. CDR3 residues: CASSLTVAISDTQYF. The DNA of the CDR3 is TGTGCCAGCAGCTTAACGGTAGCCATCTCGGATACGCAGTATTTT.

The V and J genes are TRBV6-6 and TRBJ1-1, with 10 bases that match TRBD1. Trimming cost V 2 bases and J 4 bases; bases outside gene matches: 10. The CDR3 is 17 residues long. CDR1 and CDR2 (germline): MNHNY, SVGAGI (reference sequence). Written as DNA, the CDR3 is TGTGCCAGCAGTTACATAAGGACAGGGGGTGGATTCACTGAAGCTTTCTTT. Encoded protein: CASSYIRTGGGFTEAFF.

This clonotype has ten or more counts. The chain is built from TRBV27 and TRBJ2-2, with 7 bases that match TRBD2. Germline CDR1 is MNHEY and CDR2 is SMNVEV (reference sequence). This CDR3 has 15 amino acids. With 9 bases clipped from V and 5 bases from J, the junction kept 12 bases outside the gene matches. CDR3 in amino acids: CARGGKALRTGELFF. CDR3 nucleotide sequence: TGTGCCAGGGGAGGGAAGGCGCTCCGGACCGGGGAGCTGTTTTTT.

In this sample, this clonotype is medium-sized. The CDR3 region has the DNA TGTGCCAGCAGCTTAGACCCGGGTAGCTTCAGCGAGCAGTACTTC. It codes for CASSLDPGSFSEQYF. This chain uses TRBV7-2 with TRBJ2-1; D is unresolved. The DNA end is a closer match to TRBJ2-7, so the J assignment may be wrong. Germline CDR1 is SGHTA and CDR2 is FQGNSA. The CDR3 sequence is 15 residues long.

The CDR3 DNA sequence: TGTGCCAGCTCACCAGAGCTTTTGACAGAGCAAGAGACCCAGTTCTTC. Translating gives CASSPELLTEQETQFF. This rearrangement joins TRBV18 to TRBJ2-5; TRBD1 might be the D (5 bases). The end of the DNA fits TRBJ2-1 better, so the J call may be wrong. This CDR3 comprises 16 residues. The germline gives CDR1 KGHSH, CDR2 LQKENI.

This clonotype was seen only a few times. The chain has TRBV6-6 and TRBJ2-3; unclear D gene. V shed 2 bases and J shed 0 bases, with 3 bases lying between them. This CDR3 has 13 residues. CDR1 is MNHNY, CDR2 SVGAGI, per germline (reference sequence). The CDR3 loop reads CASSYDSTDTQYF. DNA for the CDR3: TGTGCCAGCAGTTACGACAGCACAGATACGCAGTATTTT.

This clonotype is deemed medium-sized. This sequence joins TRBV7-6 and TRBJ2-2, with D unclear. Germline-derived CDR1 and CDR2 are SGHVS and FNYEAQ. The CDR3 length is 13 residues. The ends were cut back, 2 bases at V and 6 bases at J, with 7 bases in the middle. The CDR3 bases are TGTGCCAGCAGCTTACCGGAGCCCGGGGAGCTGTTTTTT. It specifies CASSLPEPGELFF.

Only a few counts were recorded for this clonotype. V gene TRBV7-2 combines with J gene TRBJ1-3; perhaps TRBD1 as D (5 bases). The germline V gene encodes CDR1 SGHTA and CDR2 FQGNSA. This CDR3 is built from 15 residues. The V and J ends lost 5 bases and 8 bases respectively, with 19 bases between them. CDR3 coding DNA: TGTGCCAGCAGCGCGCGCAGGGTCCCCAGGGACACCATATATTTT. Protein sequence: CASSARRVPRDTIYF.

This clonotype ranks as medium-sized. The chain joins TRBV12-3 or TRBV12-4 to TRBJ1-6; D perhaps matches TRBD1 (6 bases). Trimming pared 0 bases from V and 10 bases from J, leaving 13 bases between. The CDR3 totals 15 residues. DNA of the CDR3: TGTGCCAGCAGTTTAGCGCTCCAGGGGATCTCACCCCTCCACTTT. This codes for CASSLALQGISPLHF.

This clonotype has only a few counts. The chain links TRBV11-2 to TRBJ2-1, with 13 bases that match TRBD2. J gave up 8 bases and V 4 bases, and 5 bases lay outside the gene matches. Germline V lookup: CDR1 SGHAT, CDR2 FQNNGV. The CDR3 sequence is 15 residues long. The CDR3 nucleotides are TGTGCCAGCAGCTCAGGACTAGCGGGAGTATATGAGCAGTTCTTC. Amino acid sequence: CASSSGLAGVYEQFF.

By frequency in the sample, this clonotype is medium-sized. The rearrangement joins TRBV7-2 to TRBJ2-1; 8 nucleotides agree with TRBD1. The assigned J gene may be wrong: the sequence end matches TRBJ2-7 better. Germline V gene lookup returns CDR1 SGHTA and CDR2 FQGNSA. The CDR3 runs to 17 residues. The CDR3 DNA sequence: TGTGCCAGCAGCCCACGGGGCGGACAGGGCAACTCCTACGAGCAGTACTTC. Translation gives CASSPRGGQGNSYEQYF.

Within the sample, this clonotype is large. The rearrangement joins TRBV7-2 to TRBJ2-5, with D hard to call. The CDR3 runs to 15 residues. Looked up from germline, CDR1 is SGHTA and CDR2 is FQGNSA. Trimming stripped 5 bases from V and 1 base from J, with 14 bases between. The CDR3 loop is CASSHAAAVQETQYF. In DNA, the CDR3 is TGTGCCAGCAGCCATGCCGCGGCAGTCCAAGAGACCCAGTACTTC.

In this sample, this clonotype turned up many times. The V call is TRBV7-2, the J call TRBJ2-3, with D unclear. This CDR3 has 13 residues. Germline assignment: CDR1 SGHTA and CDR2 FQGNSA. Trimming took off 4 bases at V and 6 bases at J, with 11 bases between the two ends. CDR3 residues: CASSSAVMDTQYF. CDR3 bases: TGTGCCAGCAGCTCCGCAGTTATGGATACGCAGTATTTT.

CDR3 amino acids: CASSPVGLAGSNEQFF. The CDR3 DNA sequence: TGTGCCAGCAGTCCGGTTGGGCTAGCGGGTTCGAATGAGCAGTTCTTC. This sequence joins TRBV6-1 and TRBJ2-5; 8 nucleotides line up with TRBD2. The J call may be wrong; the DNA end is better matched by TRBJ2-1. This CDR3 comprises 16 residues. Germline values: CDR1 MNHNS, CDR2 SASEGT.